The 6 T cell receptor beta chains below come from one sample, sequenced in a study of cytomegalovirus exposure and HLA in healthy donors. The PCR ran on 60 Vbeta and 13 Jbeta primers. The data were produced by immunoSEQ multiplex PCR, yet TCRdb's version contains in-frame clones alone and is incomplete. Here the sample spans 100,000 to 150,000 clones, 70% to 85% being singletons. The sequencing input was PBMCs. All receptors come from a boy aged 5-17 years in good health and CMV-seronegative.

The chain recombines TRBV15 with TRBJ2-2, with 9 bases lining up with TRBD1. This CDR3 contains 16 residues. Unmatched junction bases numbered 7, after V lost 4 bases and J lost 4 bases. Germline V gene lookup returns CDR1 LNHNV and CDR2 YYDKDF (reference sequence). CDR3 nucleotide sequence: TGTGCCACCAGCATAGGCGGACAGGGGATCACCGGGGAGCTGTTTTTT. This gives the protein CATSIGGQGITGELFF.

The rearrangement joins TRBV5-8 to TRBJ2-1; unclear D gene. Between the trimmed V and J ends, which lost 1 base and 2 bases, there was a span of 13 bases. The CDR3 is 16 residues long. Germline assignment: CDR1 SGHTS and CDR2 YDEGEE. This CDR3 is CASSLFWAFTYNEQFF. The CDR3 DNA reads TGTGCCAGCAGCTTGTTCTGGGCCTTCACCTACAATGAGCAGTTCTTC.

V usage is TRBV2 and J usage is TRBJ2-3, with 7 bases fitting TRBD2. CDR1 is SNHLY, CDR2 FYNNEI, per germline. This CDR3 spans 15 amino acids. V shed 11 bases, J shed 0 bases, and the junction held 11 bases outside the gene matches. For the CDR3, the DNA is TGTGCCTCACCCGGCGGGGGAACTAGCACAGATACGCAGTATTTT. The encoded protein is CASPGGGTSTDTQYF.

This chain connects TRBV19 to TRBJ1-3; the D gene is possibly TRBD1 (6 bases). This CDR3 comprises 15 residues. Germline V lookup: CDR1 LNHDA, CDR2 SQIVND (reference sequence). The V gene lost 5 bases and the J gene lost 0 bases, with 11 bases spanning the gap. The CDR3 protein is CASSVQGSSGNTIYF. The CDR3 DNA reads TGTGCCAGTAGTGTACAGGGATCCTCTGGAAACACCATATATTTT.

This sequence joins TRBV15 and TRBJ1-2; tentatively, D is TRBD1 (5 bases). V lost 0 bases and J 3 bases, leaving 14 bases between the germline ends. This CDR3 spans 16 amino acids. CDR1 is LNHNV and CDR2 is YYDKDF in the germline V gene (reference sequence). This CDR3 is CATSRDLGGVDYGYTF. For the CDR3, the DNA is TGTGCCACCAGCAGAGATCTCGGGGGGGTGGACTATGGCTACACCTTC.

The V gene is TRBV5-4, the J gene TRBJ2-7; D gene ambiguous. V lost 0 bases, J lost 2 bases, and 9 bases lay in between. In germline, CDR1 is SGHNT, CDR2 YYREEE (reference sequence). The CDR3 runs to 14 residues. The CDR3 region is CASSLDPPAYEQYF. Written as DNA, the CDR3 is TGTGCCAGCAGCTTGGATCCACCAGCCTACGAGCAGTACTTC.